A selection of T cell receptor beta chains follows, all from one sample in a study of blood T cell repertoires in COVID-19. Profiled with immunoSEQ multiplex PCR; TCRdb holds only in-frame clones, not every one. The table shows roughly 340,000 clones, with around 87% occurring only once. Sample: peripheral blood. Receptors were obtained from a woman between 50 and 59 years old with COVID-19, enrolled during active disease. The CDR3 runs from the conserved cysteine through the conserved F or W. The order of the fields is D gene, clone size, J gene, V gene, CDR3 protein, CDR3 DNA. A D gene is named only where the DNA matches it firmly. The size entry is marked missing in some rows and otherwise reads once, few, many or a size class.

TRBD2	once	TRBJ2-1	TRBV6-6	CASRTLLAGVRGEQFF	TGTGCCAGCAGAACGCTACTAGCGGGAGTGAGGGGTGAGCAGTTCTTC
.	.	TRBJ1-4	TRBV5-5	CASSRISGRLFF	TGTGCCAGCAGCCGGATATCGGGAAGACTGTTTTTT
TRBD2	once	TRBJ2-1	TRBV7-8	CASSLASREGPEQFF	TGTGCCAGCAGCTTAGCGTCGCGGGAGGGCCCTGAGCAGTTCTTC
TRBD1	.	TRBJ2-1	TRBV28	CASSSGQRVYNEQFF	TGTGCCAGCAGTTCGGGACAGAGGGTTTACAATGAGCAGTTCTTC
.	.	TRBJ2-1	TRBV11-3	CASSSSQREQFF	TGTGCCAGCAGCTCATCTCAGAGGGAGCAGTTCTTC
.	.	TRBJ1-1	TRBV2	CASSAPRRDTEAFF	TGTGCCAGCAGTGCTCCCAGACGGGACACTGAAGCTTTCTTT
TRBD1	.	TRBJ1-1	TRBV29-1	CSGRAGGVNTEAFF	TGCAGCGGGAGGGCAGGGGGCGTGAACACTGAAGCTTTCTTT
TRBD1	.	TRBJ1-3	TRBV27	CATADRARDTIYF	TGTGCCACCGCAGACAGGGCCCGGGACACCATATATTTT
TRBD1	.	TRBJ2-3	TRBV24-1	CATSGTGGAGDTQYF	TGTGCCACCAGTGGTACAGGGGGCGCAGGAGATACGCAGTATTTT
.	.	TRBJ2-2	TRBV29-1	CSVGRTANTGELFF	TGCAGCGTTGGGAGGACAGCGAACACCGGGGAGCTGTTTTTT
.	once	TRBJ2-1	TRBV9	CASSALSNEQFF	TGTGCCAGCAGCGCCCTTAGTAATGAGCAGTTCTTC
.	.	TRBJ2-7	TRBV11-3	CASSTTGSFSYEQYF	TGTGCCAGCAGCACTACAGGTTCCTTCTCCTACGAGCAGTACTTC
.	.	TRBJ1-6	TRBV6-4	CASSILGGSPLHF	TGTGCCAGCAGCATATTGGGGGGTTCACCCCTCCACTTT
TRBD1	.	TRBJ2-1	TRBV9	CASSVWGQGGNEQFF	TGTGCCAGCAGCGTGTGGGGACAGGGGGGCAATGAGCAGTTCTTC
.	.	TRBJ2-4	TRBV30	CAWSVPWRILAKNIQYF	TGTGCCTGGAGTGTCCCTTGGAGGATACTAGCCAAAAACATTCAGTACTTC
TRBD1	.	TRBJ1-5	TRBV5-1	CASSLEGAPNQPQHF	TGCGCCAGCAGCTTGGAGGGGGCCCCCAATCAGCCCCAGCATTTT
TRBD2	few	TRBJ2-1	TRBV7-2	CASSLGLSNEQFF	TGTGCCAGCAGCCTGGGACTATCCAATGAGCAGTTCTTC